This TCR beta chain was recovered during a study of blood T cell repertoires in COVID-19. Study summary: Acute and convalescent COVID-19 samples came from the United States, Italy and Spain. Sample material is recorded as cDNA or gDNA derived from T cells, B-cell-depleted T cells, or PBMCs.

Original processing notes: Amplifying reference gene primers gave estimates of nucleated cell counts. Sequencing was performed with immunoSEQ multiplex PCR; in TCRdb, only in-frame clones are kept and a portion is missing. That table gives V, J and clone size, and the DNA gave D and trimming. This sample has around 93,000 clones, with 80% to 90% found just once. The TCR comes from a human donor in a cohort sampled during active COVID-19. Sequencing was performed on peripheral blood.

The CDR3 DNA follows: TGCGCCAGCAGCCAAGATGAGCTGGGCGGCTACACCTTC. This encodes CASSQDELGGYTF. The chain recombines TRBV4-3 with TRBJ1-2, with D hard to call. This CDR3 contains 13 residues. Trimming took off 0 bases at V and 8 bases at J, with 10 bases between the two ends. CDR1 is LGHNA and CDR2 is YSLEER in the germline V gene.